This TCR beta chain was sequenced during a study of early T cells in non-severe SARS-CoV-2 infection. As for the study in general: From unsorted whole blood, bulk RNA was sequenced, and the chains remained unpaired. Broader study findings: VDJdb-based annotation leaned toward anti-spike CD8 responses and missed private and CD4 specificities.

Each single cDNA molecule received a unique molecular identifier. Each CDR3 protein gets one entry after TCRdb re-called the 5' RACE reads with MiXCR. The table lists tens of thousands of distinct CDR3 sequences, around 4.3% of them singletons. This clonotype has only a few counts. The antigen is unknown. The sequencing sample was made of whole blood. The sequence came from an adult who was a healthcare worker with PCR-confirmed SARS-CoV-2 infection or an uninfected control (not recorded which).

The CDR3 nucleotides read TGTGCCGGATATCCGGGCCGAAGGAGGACCTACGAGCAGTACTTC. It is translated as CAGYPGRRRTYEQYF. J is TRBJ2-7 and V is TRBV30, with D tentatively TRBD2 (5 bases). Germline V gene sequence: CDR1 GTSNPN, CDR2 SVGIG (reference sequence). CDR3 size: 15 residues. V was pared by 8 bases and J by 2 bases, with 22 bases between.